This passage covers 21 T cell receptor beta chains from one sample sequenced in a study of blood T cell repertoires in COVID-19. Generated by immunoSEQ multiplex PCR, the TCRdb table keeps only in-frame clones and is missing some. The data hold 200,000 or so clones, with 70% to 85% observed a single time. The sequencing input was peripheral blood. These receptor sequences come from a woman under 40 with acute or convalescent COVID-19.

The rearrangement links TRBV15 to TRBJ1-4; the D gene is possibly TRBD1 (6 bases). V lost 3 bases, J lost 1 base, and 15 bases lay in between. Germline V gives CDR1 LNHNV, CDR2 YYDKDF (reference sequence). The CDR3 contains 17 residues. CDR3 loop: CATSSRQNRVTNEKLFF. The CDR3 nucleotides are TGTGCCACCAGCAGCCGACAGAACAGGGTAACTAATGAAAAACTGTTTTTT.

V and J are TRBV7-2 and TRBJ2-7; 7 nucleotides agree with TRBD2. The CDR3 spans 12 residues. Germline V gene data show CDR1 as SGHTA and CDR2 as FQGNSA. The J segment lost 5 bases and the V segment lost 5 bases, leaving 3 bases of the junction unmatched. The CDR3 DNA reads TGTGCCAGCAGCAGGGCGGGAGACGAGCAGTACTTC. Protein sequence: CASSRAGDEQYF. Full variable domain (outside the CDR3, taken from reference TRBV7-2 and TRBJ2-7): GAGVSQSPSNKVTEKGKDVELRCDPISGHTALYWYRQSLGQGLEFLIYFQGNSAPDKSGLPSDRFSAERTGGSVSTLTIQRTQQEDSAVYLCASSRAGDEQYFGPGTRLTVT.

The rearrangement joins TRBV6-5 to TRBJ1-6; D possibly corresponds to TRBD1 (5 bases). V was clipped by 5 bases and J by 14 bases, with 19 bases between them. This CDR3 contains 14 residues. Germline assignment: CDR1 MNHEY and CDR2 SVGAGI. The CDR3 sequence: CASSPGRGESTLHF. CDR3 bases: TGTGCCAGCAGTCCCGGGCGGGGGGAGTCGACCCTCCACTTT.

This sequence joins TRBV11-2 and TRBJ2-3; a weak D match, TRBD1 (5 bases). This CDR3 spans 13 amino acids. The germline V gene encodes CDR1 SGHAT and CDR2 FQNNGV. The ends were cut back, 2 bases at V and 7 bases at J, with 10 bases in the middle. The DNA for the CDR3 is TGTGCCAGCAGCTTAAACTCAGGGAATACGCAGTATTTT. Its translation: CASSLNSGNTQYF.

The CDR3, as DNA: TGCAGTGCCAGTTCTAGCGGGGGCACAGATACGCAGTATTTT. Its protein product is CSASSSGGTDTQYF. The rearrangement uses TRBV20-1 and TRBJ2-3; 9 bases fit TRBD2. Per germline, CDR1 DFQATT and CDR2 SNEGSKA (reference sequence). V dropped 6 bases and J dropped 1; count of bases not matched to a gene: 5. CDR3 length: 14 residues.

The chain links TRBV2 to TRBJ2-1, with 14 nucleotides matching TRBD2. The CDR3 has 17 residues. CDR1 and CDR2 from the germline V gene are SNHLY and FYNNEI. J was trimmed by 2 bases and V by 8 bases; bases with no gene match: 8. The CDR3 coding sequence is TGTGCCAGCCCTGGGACTAGCGGGAGTTTGGCCTACAATGAGCAGTTCTTC. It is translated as CASPGTSGSLAYNEQFF. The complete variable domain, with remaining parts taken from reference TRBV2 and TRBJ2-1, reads EPEVTQTPSHQVTQMGQEVILRCVPISNHLYFYWYRQILGQKVEFLVSFYNNEISEKSEIFDDQFSVERPDGSNFTLKIRSTKLEDSAMYFCASPGTSGSLAYNEQFFGPGTRLTVL.

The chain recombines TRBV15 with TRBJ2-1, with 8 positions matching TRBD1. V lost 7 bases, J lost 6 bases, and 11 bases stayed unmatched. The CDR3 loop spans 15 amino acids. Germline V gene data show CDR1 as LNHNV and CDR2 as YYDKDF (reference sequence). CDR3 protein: CATTDSGGPLNEQFF. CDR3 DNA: TGTGCCACCACCGATTCAGGGGGCCCCCTCAATGAGCAGTTCTTC.

The CDR3 nucleotides read TGTGCCTGGTCCAACTACGCCCGTGAAAAACTGTTTTTT. This sequence encodes CAWSNYAREKLFF. The V and J genes are TRBV30 and TRBJ1-4; D gene uncertain. CDR1 and CDR2 (germline): GTSNPN, SVGIG (reference sequence). The CDR3 consists of 13 residues. V was cut by 5 bases and J by 7 bases, with 14 bases left in between.

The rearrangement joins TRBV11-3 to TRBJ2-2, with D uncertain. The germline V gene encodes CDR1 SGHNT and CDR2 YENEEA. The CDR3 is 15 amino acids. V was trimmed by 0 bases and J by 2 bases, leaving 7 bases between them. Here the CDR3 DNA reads TGTGCCAGCAGCTTAGATAACAGAAACACCGGGGAGCTGTTTTTT. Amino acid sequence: CASSLDNRNTGELFF.

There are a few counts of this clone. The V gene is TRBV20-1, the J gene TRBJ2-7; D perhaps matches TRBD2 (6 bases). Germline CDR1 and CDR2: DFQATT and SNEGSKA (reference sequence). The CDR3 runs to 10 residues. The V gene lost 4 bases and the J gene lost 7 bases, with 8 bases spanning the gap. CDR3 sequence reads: CSATLAEQYF. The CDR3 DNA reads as TGCAGTGCTACCCTAGCGGAGCAGTACTTC.

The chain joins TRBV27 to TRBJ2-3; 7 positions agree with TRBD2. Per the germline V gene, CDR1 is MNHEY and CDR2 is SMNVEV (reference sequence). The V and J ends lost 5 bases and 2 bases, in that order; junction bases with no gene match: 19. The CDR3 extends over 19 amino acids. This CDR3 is CASSPGTTSRAVYTDTQYF. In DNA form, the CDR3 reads TGTGCCAGCAGTCCAGGGACTACCTCTAGGGCGGTCTACACAGATACGCAGTATTTT.

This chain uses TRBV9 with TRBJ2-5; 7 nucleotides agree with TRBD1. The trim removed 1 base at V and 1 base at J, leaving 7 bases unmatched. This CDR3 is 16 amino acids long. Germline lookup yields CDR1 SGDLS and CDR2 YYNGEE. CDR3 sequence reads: CASSVSADRAQETQYF. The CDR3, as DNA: TGTGCCAGCAGCGTATCGGCCGACAGGGCCCAAGAGACCCAGTACTTC.

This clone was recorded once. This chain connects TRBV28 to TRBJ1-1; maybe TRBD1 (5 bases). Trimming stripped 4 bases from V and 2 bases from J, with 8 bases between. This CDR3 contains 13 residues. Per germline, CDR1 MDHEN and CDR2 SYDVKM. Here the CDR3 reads CASSSGVNTEAFF. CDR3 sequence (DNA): TGTGCCAGCAGTTCGGGGGTCAACACTGAAGCTTTCTTT.

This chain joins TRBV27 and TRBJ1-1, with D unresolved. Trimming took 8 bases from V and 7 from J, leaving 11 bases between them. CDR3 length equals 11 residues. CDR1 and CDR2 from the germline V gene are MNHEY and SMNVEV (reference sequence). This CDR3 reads CASLLRGEAFF. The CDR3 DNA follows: TGTGCCAGCCTTTTACGCGGTGAAGCTTTCTTT.

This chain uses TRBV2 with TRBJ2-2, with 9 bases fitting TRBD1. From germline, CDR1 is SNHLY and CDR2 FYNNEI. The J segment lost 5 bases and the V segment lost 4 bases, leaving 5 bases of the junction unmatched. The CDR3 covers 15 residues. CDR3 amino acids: CASSVGQGYTGELFF. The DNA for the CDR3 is TGTGCCAGCAGTGTGGGACAGGGCTATACCGGGGAGCTGTTTTTT.

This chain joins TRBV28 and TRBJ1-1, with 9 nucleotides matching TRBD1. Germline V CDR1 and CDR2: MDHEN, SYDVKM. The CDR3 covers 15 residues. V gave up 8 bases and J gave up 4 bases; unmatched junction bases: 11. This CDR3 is CASGRITGGGTEAFF. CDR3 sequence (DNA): TGTGCCAGCGGAAGGATCACAGGGGGCGGCACTGAAGCTTTCTTT.

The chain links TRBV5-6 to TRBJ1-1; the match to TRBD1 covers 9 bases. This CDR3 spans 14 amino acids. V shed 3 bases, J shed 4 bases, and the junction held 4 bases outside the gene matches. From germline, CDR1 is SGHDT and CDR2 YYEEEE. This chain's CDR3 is CASSSTGGGTEAFF. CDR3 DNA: TGTGCCAGCAGCTCAACAGGGGGCGGCACTGAAGCTTTCTTT. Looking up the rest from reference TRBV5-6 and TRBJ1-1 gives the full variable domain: DAGVTQSPTHLIKTRGQQVTLRCSPKSGHDTVSWYQQALGQGPQFIFQYYEEEERQRGNFPDRFSGHQFPNYSSELNVNALLLGDSALYLCASSSTGGGTEAFFGQGTRLTVV.

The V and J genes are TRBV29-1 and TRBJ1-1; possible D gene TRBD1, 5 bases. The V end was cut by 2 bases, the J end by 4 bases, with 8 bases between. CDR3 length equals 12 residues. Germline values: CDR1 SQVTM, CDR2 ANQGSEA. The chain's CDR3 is CSVEQGSTEAFF. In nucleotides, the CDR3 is TGCAGCGTTGAACAGGGATCCACTGAAGCTTTCTTT.

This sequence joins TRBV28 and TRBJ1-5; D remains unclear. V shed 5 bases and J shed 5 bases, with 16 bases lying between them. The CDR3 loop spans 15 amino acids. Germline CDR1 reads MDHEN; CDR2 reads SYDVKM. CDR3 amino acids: CASSPPGSHDQPQHF. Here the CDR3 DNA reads TGTGCCAGCAGTCCCCCGGGATCCCACGATCAGCCCCAGCATTTT.

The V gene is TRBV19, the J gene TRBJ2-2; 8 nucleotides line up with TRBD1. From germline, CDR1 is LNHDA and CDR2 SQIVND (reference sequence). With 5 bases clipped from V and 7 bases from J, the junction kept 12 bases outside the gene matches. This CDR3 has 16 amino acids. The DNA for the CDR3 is TGTGCCAGTAGTCGCTTCCAGGGGGCGAAGGGCGGGGAGCTGTTTTTT. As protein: CASSRFQGAKGGELFF.

CDR3 in amino acids: CASSGRAQEKLFF. The CDR3, as DNA: TGTGCCAGCAGCGGGAGGGCACAGGAAAAACTGTTTTTT. The chain links TRBV9 to TRBJ1-4; D remains ambiguous. This CDR3 region has 13 residues. The V and J ends lost 3 bases and 8 bases respectively, with 11 bases between them. The germline gives CDR1 SGDLS, CDR2 YYNGEE.